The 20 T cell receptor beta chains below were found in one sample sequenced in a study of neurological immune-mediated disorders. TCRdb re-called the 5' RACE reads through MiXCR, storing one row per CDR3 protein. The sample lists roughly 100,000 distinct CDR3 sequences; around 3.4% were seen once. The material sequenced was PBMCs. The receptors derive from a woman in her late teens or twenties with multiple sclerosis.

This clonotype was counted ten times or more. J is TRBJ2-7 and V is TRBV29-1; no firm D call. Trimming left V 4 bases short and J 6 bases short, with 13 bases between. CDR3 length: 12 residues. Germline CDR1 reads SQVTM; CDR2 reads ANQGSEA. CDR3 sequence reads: CSVVVGRGEQYF. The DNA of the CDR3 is TGCAGCGTTGTTGTAGGTCGAGGCGAGCAGTACTTC.

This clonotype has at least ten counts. Written as DNA, the CDR3 is TGCAGTGCTAAGGGGACAGTGTCCTACGAGCAGTACTTC. Translated, it gives CSAKGTVSYEQYF. V usage is TRBV20-1 and J usage is TRBJ2-7; the match to TRBD1 covers 7 bases. The V segment lost 4 bases and the J segment 1 base; nucleotides outside the gene matches: 4. The CDR3 runs to 13 residues. Looked up from germline, CDR1 is DFQATT and CDR2 is SNEGSKA (reference sequence).

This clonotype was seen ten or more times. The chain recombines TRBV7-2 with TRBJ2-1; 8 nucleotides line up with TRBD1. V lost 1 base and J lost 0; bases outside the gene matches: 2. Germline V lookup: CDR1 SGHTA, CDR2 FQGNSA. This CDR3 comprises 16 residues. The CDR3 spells CASSLGTGGSYNEQFF. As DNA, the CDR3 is TGTGCCAGCAGCTTAGGAACAGGGGGCTCCTACAATGAGCAGTTCTTC.

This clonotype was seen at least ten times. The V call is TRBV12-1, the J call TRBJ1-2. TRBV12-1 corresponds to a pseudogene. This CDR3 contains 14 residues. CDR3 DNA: TGTGCCAGCAGCTTTGCCGGTGTGGACTATGGCTACACCTTC. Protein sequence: CASSFAGVDYGYTF.

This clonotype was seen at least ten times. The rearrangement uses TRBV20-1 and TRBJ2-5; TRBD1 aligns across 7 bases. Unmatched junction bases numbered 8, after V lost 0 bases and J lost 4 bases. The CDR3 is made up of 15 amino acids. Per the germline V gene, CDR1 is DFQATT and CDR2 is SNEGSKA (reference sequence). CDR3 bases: TGCAGTGCTAGAGATAACAGGGGAATGGGAGAGACCCAGTACTTC. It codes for CSARDNRGMGETQYF.

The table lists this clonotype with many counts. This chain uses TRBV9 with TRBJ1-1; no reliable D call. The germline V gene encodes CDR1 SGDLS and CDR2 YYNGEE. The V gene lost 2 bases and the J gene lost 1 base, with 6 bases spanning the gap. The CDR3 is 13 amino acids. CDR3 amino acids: CASSVTENTEAFF. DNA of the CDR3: TGTGCCAGCAGCGTTACAGAGAACACTGAAGCTTTCTTT.

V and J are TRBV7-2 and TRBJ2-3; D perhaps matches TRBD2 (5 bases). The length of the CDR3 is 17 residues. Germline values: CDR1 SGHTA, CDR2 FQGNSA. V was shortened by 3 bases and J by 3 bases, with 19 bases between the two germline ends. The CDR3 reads CASSLKMPFSETDTQYF. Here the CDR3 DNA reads TGTGCCAGCAGCTTGAAAATGCCGTTTAGCGAGACAGATACGCAGTATTTT. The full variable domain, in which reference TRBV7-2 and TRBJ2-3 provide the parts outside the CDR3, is GAGVSQSPSNKVTEKGKDVELRCDPISGHTALYWYRQSLGQGLEFLIYFQGNSAPDKSGLPSDRFSAERTGGSVSTLTIQRTQQEDSAVYLCASSLKMPFSETDTQYFGPGTRLTVL.

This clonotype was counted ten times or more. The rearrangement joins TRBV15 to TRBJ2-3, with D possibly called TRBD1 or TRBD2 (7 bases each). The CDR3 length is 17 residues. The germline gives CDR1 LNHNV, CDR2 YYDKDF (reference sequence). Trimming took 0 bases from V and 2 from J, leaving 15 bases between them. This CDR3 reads CATSRDRGGLVTDTQYF. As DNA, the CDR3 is TGTGCCACCAGCAGAGACAGGGGGGGCCTCGTCACAGATACGCAGTATTTT.

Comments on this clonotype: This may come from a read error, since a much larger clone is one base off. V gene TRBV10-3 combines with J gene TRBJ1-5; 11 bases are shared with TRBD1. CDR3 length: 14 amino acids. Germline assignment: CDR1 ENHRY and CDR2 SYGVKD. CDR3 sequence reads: CAISRDRGTQPQNF. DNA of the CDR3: TGTGCCATCAGCCGGGACAGGGGGACTCAGCCCCAGAATTTT.

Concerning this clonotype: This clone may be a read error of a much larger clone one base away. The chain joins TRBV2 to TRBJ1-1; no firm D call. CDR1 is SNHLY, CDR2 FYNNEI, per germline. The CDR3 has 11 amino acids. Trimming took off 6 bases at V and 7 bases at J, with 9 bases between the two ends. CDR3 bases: TGTGCCAGCAGATACTACTTTGAAGCTTTCTTT. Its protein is CASRYYFEAFF.

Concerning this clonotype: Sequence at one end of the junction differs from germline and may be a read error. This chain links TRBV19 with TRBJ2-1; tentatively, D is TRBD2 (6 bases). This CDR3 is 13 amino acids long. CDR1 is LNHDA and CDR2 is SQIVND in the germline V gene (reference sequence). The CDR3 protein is CASRRDSFNEQFF. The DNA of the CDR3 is TGTGCCAGTCGAAGGGACTCCTTCAATGAGCAGTTCTTC.

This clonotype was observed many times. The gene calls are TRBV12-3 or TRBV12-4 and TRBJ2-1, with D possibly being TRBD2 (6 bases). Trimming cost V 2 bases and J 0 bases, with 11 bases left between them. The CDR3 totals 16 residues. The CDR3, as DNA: TGTGCCAGCAGTTTAATCGGCGGGGCCTCCTACAATGAGCAGTTCTTC. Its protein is CASSLIGGASYNEQFF.

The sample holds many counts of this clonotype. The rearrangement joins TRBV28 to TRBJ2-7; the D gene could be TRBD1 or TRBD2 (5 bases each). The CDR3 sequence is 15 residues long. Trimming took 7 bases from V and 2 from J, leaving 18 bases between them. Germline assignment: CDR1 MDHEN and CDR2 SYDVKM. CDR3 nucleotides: TGTGCCAGCACCCCGTCCGGGACCAATACCTACGAGCAGTACTTC. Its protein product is CASTPSGTNTYEQYF.

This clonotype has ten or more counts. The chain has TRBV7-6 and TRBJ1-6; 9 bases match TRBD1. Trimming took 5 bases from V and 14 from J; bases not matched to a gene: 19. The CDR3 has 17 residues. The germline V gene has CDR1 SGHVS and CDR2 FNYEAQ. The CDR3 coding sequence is TGTGCCAGCAGCCTCACGGGCAACAGGGGGCAAATCGGAGCCCTCCACTTT. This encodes CASSLTGNRGQIGALHF.

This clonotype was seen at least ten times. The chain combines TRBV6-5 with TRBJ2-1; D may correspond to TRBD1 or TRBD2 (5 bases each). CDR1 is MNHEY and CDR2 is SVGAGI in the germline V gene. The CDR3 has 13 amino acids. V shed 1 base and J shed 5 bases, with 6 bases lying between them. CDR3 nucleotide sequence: TGTGCCAGCAGTTACTGGGGGAACAATGAGCAGTTCTTC. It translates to CASSYWGNNEQFF.

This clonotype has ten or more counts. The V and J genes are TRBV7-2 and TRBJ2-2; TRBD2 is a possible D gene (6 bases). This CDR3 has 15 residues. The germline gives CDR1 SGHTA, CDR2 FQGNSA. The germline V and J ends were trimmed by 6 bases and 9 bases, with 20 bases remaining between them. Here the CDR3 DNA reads TGTGCCAGCAGACAGGACATATGGGAGGTGTGGGAGCTGTTTTTT. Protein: CASRQDIWEVWELFF.

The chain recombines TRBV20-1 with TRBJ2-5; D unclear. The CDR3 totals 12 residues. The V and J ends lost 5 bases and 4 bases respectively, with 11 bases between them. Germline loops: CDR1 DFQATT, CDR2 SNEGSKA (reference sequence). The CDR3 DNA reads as TGCAGTGCTGGCCGTGGGTCAGAGACCCAGTACTTC. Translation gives CSAGRGSETQYF.

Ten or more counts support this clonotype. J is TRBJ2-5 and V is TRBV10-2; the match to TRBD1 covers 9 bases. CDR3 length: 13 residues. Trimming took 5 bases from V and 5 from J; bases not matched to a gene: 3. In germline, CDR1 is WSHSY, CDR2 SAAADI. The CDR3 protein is CASSSTGGETQYF. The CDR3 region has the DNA TGCGCCAGCAGTTCGACAGGGGGGGAGACCCAGTACTTC.

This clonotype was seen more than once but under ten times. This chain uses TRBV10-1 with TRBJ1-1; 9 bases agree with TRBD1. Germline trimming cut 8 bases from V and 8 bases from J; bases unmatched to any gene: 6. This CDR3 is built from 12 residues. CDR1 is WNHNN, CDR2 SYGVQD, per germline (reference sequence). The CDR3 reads CASRAGTGEAFF. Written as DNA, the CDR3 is TGCGCCAGCCGGGCCGGGACAGGGGAAGCTTTCTTT.

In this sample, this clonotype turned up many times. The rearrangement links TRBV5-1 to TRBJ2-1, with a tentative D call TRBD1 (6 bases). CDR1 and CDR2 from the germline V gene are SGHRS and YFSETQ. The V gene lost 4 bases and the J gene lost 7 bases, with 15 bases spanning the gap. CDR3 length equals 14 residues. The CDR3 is CASSSIKQGNEQFF. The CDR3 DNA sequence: TGCGCCAGCAGCAGTATTAAACAGGGAAATGAGCAGTTCTTC. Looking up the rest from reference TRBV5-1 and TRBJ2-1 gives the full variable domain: KAGVTQTPRYLIKTRGQQVTLSCSPISGHRSVSWYQQTPGQGLQFLFEYFSETQRNKGNFPGRFSGRQFSNSRSEMNVSTLELGDSALYLCASSSIKQGNEQFFGPGTRLTVL.